This entry features one TCR beta chain sequence. As yet, its antigen is unknown. The TCR beta libraries were generated through quantitative 5'-RACE incorporating molecular barcodes. TCRdb analysed the 5' RACE reads with MiXCR anew, one entry per CDR3 protein. The table shows over 110,000 distinct CDR3 sequences, with 7.5% to 9.5% occurring only once. The germline V gene encodes CDR1 LNHDA and CDR2 SQIVND (reference sequence). V was trimmed by 3 bases and J by 4 bases, leaving 3 bases between them. The CDR3 spans 11 residues. This specimen comes from a study of CD8 T cells in ankylosing spondylitis. Study-level points and caveats: Reportedly, matched ankylosing spondylitis synovial fluid was significantly enriched for disease-linked clones. Prior literature has documented some motif variants in synovial fluid and blood from reactive arthritis. Seemingly distinctive of ankylosing spondylitis blood was a TCR beta motif formed by eight highly homologous variants.

Input material: synovial fluid, either unsorted or a sorted T cell fraction (not recorded which). This sequence was found in a male donor with ankylosing spondylitis. V and J are TRBV19 and TRBJ1-2; D unclear. Here the CDR3 reads CASSIGYGYTF. In nucleotides, the CDR3 is TGTGCCAGTAGTATTGGCTATGGCTACACCTTC.